The sequence of this TCR beta chain was determined in a study of Graves' ophthalmopathy and Graves' hyperthyroidism. Reliance was placed on clinical symptoms, serum thyroxine, TRAb, thyroid ultrasound and orbital computed tomography for diagnosis. V lost 8 bases, J lost 2 bases, and 5 bases stayed unmatched. CDR3 length: 13 residues. Germline V lookup: CDR1 SQVTM, CDR2 ANQGSEA. This clonotype was detected many times. For repertoire sequencing, the TCR beta CDR3 regions were amplified from RNA transcripts. First-round RT-PCR used HTBI primers; second-round multiplex PCR followed. TCRdb used MiXCR to reprocess the multiplex PCR reads, holding one entry per CDR3 protein. The sample lists tens of thousands of distinct CDR3 sequences; approximately 50% were seen once.

Sequencing input: peripheral blood. V is TRBV29-1 and J is TRBJ2-1; 8 nucleotides line up with TRBD2. The receptor's source is an adult woman with Graves' ophthalmopathy. Here the CDR3 DNA reads TGCAGCCACCTTAGCGGGACCTACAATGAGCAGTTCTTC. It is translated as CSHLSGTYNEQFF.